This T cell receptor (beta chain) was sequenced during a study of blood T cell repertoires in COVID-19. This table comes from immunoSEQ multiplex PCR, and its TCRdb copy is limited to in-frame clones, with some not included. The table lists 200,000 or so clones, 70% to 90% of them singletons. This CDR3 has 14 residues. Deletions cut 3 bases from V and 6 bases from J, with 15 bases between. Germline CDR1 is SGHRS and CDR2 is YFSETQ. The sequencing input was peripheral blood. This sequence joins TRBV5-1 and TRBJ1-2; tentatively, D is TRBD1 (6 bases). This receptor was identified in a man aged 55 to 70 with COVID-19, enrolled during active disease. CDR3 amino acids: CASSYSTGRDGYTF. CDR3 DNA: TGCGCCAGCAGCTACTCAACAGGGCGAGATGGCTACACCTTC.